This T cell receptor (beta chain) derives from a study of shared clonotypes between healthy human individuals. Repertoires were generated with immunoSEQ multiplex PCR, while TCRdb's copy carries only in-frame clones and drops some. The data contain about 1 million clones, about three quarters of them singletons. Points from the study as a whole: A small donor pool kept down the genetic and exposure-history diversity that was represented.

Germline lookup yields CDR1 SEHNR and CDR2 FQNEAQ (reference sequence). J gave up 6 bases and V 4 bases, and 8 bases lay outside the gene matches. The CDR3 covers 14 residues. As to this clone: No antigen is known for it.

Sequenced sample: memory CD4+ T cells sorted from blood. Described subset: CD45RA-negative fraction. The chain employs TRBV7-9 and TRBJ1-1; 7 nucleotides line up with TRBD1. This sequence was found in a man aged 18 to 29 in good health. The CDR3 coding sequence is TGTGCCAGCAGCTCGAAGGGACAGTCCCCTGAAGCTTTCTTT. Encoded protein: CASSSKGQSPEAFF.